These 19 T cell receptor beta chains originate from one sample sequenced in a study of blood T cell repertoires in COVID-19. Some clones are missing from TCRdb's copy, which holds only in-frame ones; the method was immunoSEQ multiplex PCR. In the table there are 350,000 or so clones, about nine tenths of which are singletons. Sequences were obtained from PBMCs or T cells enriched from blood (not recorded which). The source is a woman in her thirties who had been exposed to COVID-19.

This rearrangement joins TRBV5-1 to TRBJ1-2; tentatively, D is TRBD1 (6 bases). Trimming removed 0 bases at V and 3 bases at J, with 12 bases between. This CDR3 has 15 amino acids. CDR1 is SGHRS, CDR2 YFSETQ, per germline. CDR3 loop: CASSLVVGGDYGYTF. In nucleotides, the CDR3 is TGCGCCAGCAGCTTGGTTGTAGGGGGGGACTATGGCTACACCTTC. The full variable domain, completed using reference TRBV5-1 and TRBJ1-2, is KAGVTQTPRYLIKTRGQQVTLSCSPISGHRSVSWYQQTPGQGLQFLFEYFSETQRNKGNFPGRFSGRQFSNSRSEMNVSTLELGDSALYLCASSLVVGGDYGYTFGSGTRLTVV.

A word on this clone: At one boundary the junction diverges from the germline segment, which might be a read error. The gene calls are TRBV5-1 and TRBJ2-7; 14 bases are a match to TRBD2. Germline assignment: CDR1 SGHRS and CDR2 YFSETQ. CDR3 length equals 20 residues. The CDR3 is CASSLGPGLAGELPLLEQYF. CDR3 in DNA: TGCGCCAGCAGCTTGGGACCGGGACTAGCGGGAGAATTGCCCCTCCTCGAGCAATACTTC.

The chain carries TRBV5-3 and TRBJ1-1; D is undetermined. TRBV5-3 is an ORF; its function is uncertain. This CDR3 has 14 amino acids. Deletions cut 1 base from V and 5 bases from J, with 12 bases between. CDR3 bases: TGTGCCAGAAGCTTGTTGTCCTCGGGAACTGAAGCTTTCTTT. Translating gives CARSLLSSGTEAFF.

This clone was detected only a few times. The rearrangement uses TRBV12-3 or TRBV12-4 and TRBJ2-5, with TRBD1 as a possible D gene (5 bases). Trimming pared 2 bases from V and 5 bases from J, leaving 9 bases between. The CDR3 extends over 13 amino acids. As DNA, the CDR3 is TGTGCCAGCAGTTTACTAGGGGTGGAGACCCAGTACTTC. It codes for CASSLLGVETQYF.

The chain recombines TRBV11-2 with TRBJ2-2; 10 bases are a match to TRBD1. CDR3 length: 16 residues. V shed 0 bases and J 9 bases; nucleotides not matched to a gene: 7. Germline CDR1 reads SGHAT; CDR2 reads FQNNGV. CDR3 in amino acids: CASSLERDRGFRELFF. The CDR3 DNA reads TGTGCCAGCAGCTTAGAGAGGGACAGGGGTTTCCGGGAGCTGTTTTTT.

The chain is built from TRBV7-9 and TRBJ2-2, with D perhaps matching TRBD2 (7 bases). Looked up from germline, CDR1 is SEHNR and CDR2 is FQNEAQ (reference sequence). The V and J ends lost 2 bases and 3 bases respectively, with 16 bases between them. This CDR3 contains 17 residues. The DNA for the CDR3 is TGTGCCAGCAGCTTACGGTCAGGGGCGGGAGACACCGGGGAGCTGTTTTTT. Residues: CASSLRSGAGDTGELFF.

This chain joins TRBV7-8 and TRBJ1-2; TRBD1 might be the D (5 bases). Germline V gene sequence: CDR1 SGHVS, CDR2 FQNEAQ. V dropped 4 bases and J dropped 0 bases, with 15 bases sitting between them. CDR3 length: 16 residues. The CDR3 DNA follows: TGTGCCAGCAGCTCGGAATCAGGGCCTTCTAACTATGGCTACACCTTC. It is translated as CASSSESGPSNYGYTF.

The V call is TRBV28, the J call TRBJ2-7; weak D call: TRBD1 (5 bases). Germline V gene lookup returns CDR1 MDHEN and CDR2 SYDVKM. CDR3 size: 14 residues. Trimming took off 5 bases at V and 2 bases at J, with 13 bases between the two ends. The CDR3 sequence: CASSIGLGAYEQYF. As DNA, the CDR3 is TGTGCCAGCAGTATTGGTTTAGGGGCCTACGAGCAGTACTTC.

The chain joins TRBV14 to TRBJ2-5, with D possibly matching TRBD1 (5 bases). Trimming stripped 4 bases from V and 4 bases from J, with 19 bases between. Germline V gene sequence: CDR1 SGHDN, CDR2 FVKESK. The CDR3 contains 16 residues. The CDR3 reads CASSPTENFPLETQYF. CDR3 bases: TGTGCCAGCAGCCCGACAGAAAATTTTCCTTTAGAGACCCAGTACTTC.

This chain uses TRBV27 with TRBJ1-5; D gene uncertain. CDR3 length equals 15 residues. Germline V gene lookup returns CDR1 MNHEY and CDR2 SMNVEV (reference sequence). V dropped 7 bases and J dropped 5 bases, with 18 bases sitting between them. The CDR3 DNA reads TGTGCCAGCACCCCCGTTTGGGTGGGCGATCAGCCCCAGCATTTT. Residues: CASTPVWVGDQPQHF.

V is TRBV5-1 and J is TRBJ1-1; TRBD1 aligns across 10 bases. The CDR3 loop spans 16 amino acids. Losses at the gene ends were 3 bases for V and 5 bases for J; bases not matched to a gene: 10. From germline, CDR1 is SGHRS and CDR2 YFSETQ. CDR3 amino acids: CASSSDRGLLGTEAFF. The DNA of the CDR3 is TGCGCCAGCAGCTCTGACAGGGGGCTATTAGGGACTGAAGCTTTCTTT.

V gene TRBV10-1 combines with J gene TRBJ1-6; a possible D gene is TRBD1 (6 bases). The CDR3 consists of 13 residues. Germline values: CDR1 WNHNN, CDR2 SYGVQD (reference sequence). The germline V and J ends were trimmed by 3 bases and 8 bases, with 8 bases remaining between them. CDR3 coding DNA: TGCGCCAGCAGTGAACAGGGCGATTCACCCCTCCACTTT. Translation: CASSEQGDSPLHF.

The V call is TRBV14, the J call TRBJ2-1; 12 bases are a match to TRBD2. CDR1 is SGHDN, CDR2 FVKESK, per germline. The CDR3 spans 17 residues. V was pared by 2 bases and J by 3 bases, with 5 bases of the junction left unmatched. The CDR3 DNA sequence: TGTGCCAGCAGCCAAAGTCCGGGACTAGCGGGCTACAATGAGCAGTTCTTC. It specifies CASSQSPGLAGYNEQFF.

The chain is built from TRBV28 and TRBJ1-5; 10 positions agree with TRBD1. Germline V gives CDR1 MDHEN, CDR2 SYDVKM. This CDR3 has 18 amino acids. Trimming cost V 6 bases and J 0 bases; bases outside gene matches: 11. The CDR3 spells CASSQWTGGVHSNQPQHF. The CDR3 bases are TGTGCCAGCAGCCAATGGACAGGGGGGGTTCATAGCAATCAGCCCCAGCATTTT.

The V call is TRBV15, the J call TRBJ1-5, with D maybe TRBD1 (6 bases). The CDR3 is 15 residues long. Germline-derived CDR1 and CDR2 are LNHNV and YYDKDF (reference sequence). Trimming left V 0 bases short and J 7 bases short, with 13 bases between. The CDR3, as DNA: TGTGCCACCAGCAGAGATAGGGGGAGCTGGCAGCCCCAGCATTTT. The encoded protein is CATSRDRGSWQPQHF.

This clone was counted a single time. The chain joins TRBV28 to TRBJ1-3, with a tentative D call TRBD1 (5 bases). The CDR3 extends over 14 amino acids. The V end was cut by 4 bases, the J end by 7 bases, with 14 bases between. Germline CDR1 reads MDHEN; CDR2 reads SYDVKM. In DNA form, the CDR3 reads TGTGCCAGCAGTTCAGGCGGGGACTCCAACACCATATATTTT. This sequence encodes CASSSGGDSNTIYF.

The genes are TRBV10-3 and TRBJ1-3, with a possible D match to TRBD1 (6 bases). Trimming pared 0 bases from V and 4 bases from J, leaving 13 bases between. The CDR3 loop spans 16 amino acids. The germline V gene encodes CDR1 ENHRY and CDR2 SYGVKD. The CDR3 nucleotides are TGTGCCATCAGTGAGTCTCGGCAGGGGACAGGAAACACCATATATTTT. Its translation: CAISESRQGTGNTIYF.

This clone appeared a single time. The chain links TRBV12-5 to TRBJ2-1, with TRBD1 matching 12 bases. Germline lookup yields CDR1 LGHNT and CDR2 FRNRAP. V shed 6 bases, J shed 7 bases, and the junction held 7 bases outside the gene matches. The CDR3 spans 15 residues. The CDR3, as DNA: TGTGCTAGTGGGAGGGGACAGGGGGCCAGGAATGAGCAGTTCTTC. Its translation is CASGRGQGARNEQFF.

This chain links TRBV5-1 with TRBJ1-2, with D tentatively TRBD1 (5 bases). Germline CDR1 SGHRS, CDR2 YFSETQ. The CDR3 consists of 15 residues. V was cut by 0 bases and J by 5 bases, with 14 bases left in between. The CDR3 reads CASSLAQGGVYGYTF. The CDR3 DNA follows: TGCGCCAGCAGCTTGGCCCAAGGAGGGGTTTATGGCTACACCTTC.